The source of this TCR beta chain is a study of T-cell memory formation after mild COVID-19. This clonotype was seen only a few times. The CDR3 length is 13 residues. Between the trimmed V and J ends, which lost 5 bases and 14 bases, there was a span of 22 bases. CDR1 and CDR2 from the germline V gene are SGHTS and YDEGEE. It was 5'RACE with constant-segment primers that produced the TCR alpha and TCR beta cDNA libraries, which carried sample barcodes and UMIs. Via MiXCR, TCRdb re-called the 5' RACE reads, giving one row per CDR3 protein. The repertoire holds around 420,000 distinct CDR3 sequences, with approximately 25% as singletons.

The sequencing sample was made of PBMCs or a T cell subset sorted from them (not recorded which). V is TRBV5-8 and J is TRBJ1-1; the D is unclear. The receptor comes from an adult woman who had mild COVID-19 (a few samples of this study predate the infection). Cell type and time point are not known. CDR3 nucleotide sequence: TGTGCCAGCAGTCTATCCCACGGCCCGGCCTACTTCTTT. This encodes CASSLSHGPAYFF.